A selection of T cell receptor beta chains follows, all from one sample in a study of monozygotic twins with cystic fibrosis. Repertoires were generated with immunoSEQ multiplex PCR, while TCRdb's copy carries only in-frame clones and drops some. This table holds more than 30,000 clones, 96% found once. Material: blood. Receptors were obtained from a girl aged 2-10 years with cystic fibrosis. CDR3s include the opening cysteine and the closing phenylalanine or tryptophan. The order of the fields is V gene, J gene, clone size, D gene, CDR3 DNA, CDR3 protein. The D gene is left open where the match is weak. Clone sizes are given selectively: once, few, many, or a class where the clone is expanded.

V gene: TRBV2
J gene: TRBJ2-1
clone size: once
D gene: TRBD1
CDR3 DNA: TGTGCCAGCTCAACAGGGGTCGGCAATGAGCAGTTCTTC
CDR3 protein: CASSTGVGNEQFF

V gene: TRBV30
J gene: TRBJ1-3
clone size: .
D gene: .
CDR3 DNA: TGTGCCTGGAGTGTACAGGGCACAGGAAACACCATATATTTT
CDR3 protein: CAWSVQGTGNTIYF

V gene: TRBV7-2
J gene: TRBJ1-2
clone size: .
D gene: .
CDR3 DNA: TGTGCCAGCAGCTTAGCAGGGGAGTATGGCTACACCTTC
CDR3 protein: CASSLAGEYGYTF

V gene: TRBV28
J gene: TRBJ2-5
clone size: .
D gene: .
CDR3 DNA: TGTGCCAGCAGCCCCGTTCTAGGAAGGGAACAAGAGACCCAGTACTTC
CDR3 protein: CASSPVLGREQETQYF

V gene: TRBV11-3
J gene: TRBJ2-1
clone size: .
D gene: TRBD2
CDR3 DNA: TGTGCCAGCAGCTTAGTCGGGACTAGCGGGGCGGACAATGAGCAGTTCTTC
CDR3 protein: CASSLVGTSGADNEQFF

V gene: TRBV10-3
J gene: TRBJ2-1
clone size: once
D gene: TRBD2
CDR3 DNA: TGTGCCATCAGTATGGCCGGGACTAGCAATGAGCAGTTCTTC
CDR3 protein: CAISMAGTSNEQFF

V gene: TRBV15
J gene: TRBJ2-1
clone size: .
D gene: .
CDR3 DNA: TGTGCCACCAGCGGGGTTTCGCTCAATGAGCAGTTCTTC
CDR3 protein: CATSGVSLNEQFF

V gene: TRBV29-1
J gene: TRBJ2-2
clone size: .
D gene: .
CDR3 DNA: TGCAGCGTTCAGGGGTTCGCCGGGGAGCTGTTTTTT
CDR3 protein: CSVQGFAGELFF

V gene: TRBV4-1
J gene: TRBJ2-7
clone size: .
D gene: TRBD2
CDR3 DNA: TGCGCCAGCAGCCAAGTCTCACTAGCGGGAGCCTTCCACGAGCAGTACTTC
CDR3 protein: CASSQVSLAGAFHEQYF

V gene: TRBV7-9
J gene: TRBJ1-4
clone size: .
D gene: .
CDR3 DNA: TGTGCCAGCAGCTTAATGGGTGCAACTAATGAAAAACTGTTTTTT
CDR3 protein: CASSLMGATNEKLFF

V gene: TRBV5-1
J gene: TRBJ2-1
clone size: .
D gene: TRBD2
CDR3 DNA: TGCGCCAGCAGCTTGGGGCTAGCGGATTGGGGCAATGAGCAGTTCTTC
CDR3 protein: CASSLGLADWGNEQFF

V gene: TRBV4-1
J gene: TRBJ2-7
clone size: .
D gene: TRBD2
CDR3 DNA: TGCGCCAGCAGCCACTACGGGACTAACACCTACGAGCAGTACTTC
CDR3 protein: CASSHYGTNTYEQYF

V gene: TRBV9
J gene: TRBJ2-5
clone size: .
D gene: TRBD2
CDR3 DNA: TGTGCCAGCAGCCCCGCCGTAGCGGGAGGACAAGAGACCCAGTACTTC
CDR3 protein: CASSPAVAGGQETQYF

V gene: TRBV5-6
J gene: TRBJ1-2
clone size: .
D gene: .
CDR3 DNA: TGTGCCAGTGGGAGGGATCGCTATGGCTACACCTTC
CDR3 protein: CASGRDRYGYTF

V gene: TRBV19
J gene: TRBJ1-5
clone size: .
D gene: .
CDR3 DNA: TGTGCCAGTAGTGGCACCGGAAGAAATCAGCCCCAGCATTTT
CDR3 protein: CASSGTGRNQPQHF

V gene: TRBV28
J gene: TRBJ2-4
clone size: .
D gene: .
CDR3 DNA: TGTGCCAGCAGTTTCAGTGGGCTAGCCAAAAACATTCAGTACTTC
CDR3 protein: CASSFSGLAKNIQYF

V gene: TRBV7-2
J gene: TRBJ1-6
clone size: once
D gene: .
CDR3 DNA: TGTGCCAGCAGCTTAGTCGGCCCAGGACTGAGACTTTCACCCCTCCACTTT
CDR3 protein: CASSLVGPGLRLSPLHF

V gene: TRBV7-2
J gene: TRBJ2-1
clone size: .
D gene: .
CDR3 DNA: TGTGCCAGCAGCTTACAAGCGGAGAACAATGAGCAGTTCTTC
CDR3 protein: CASSLQAENNEQFF

V gene: TRBV13
J gene: TRBJ2-1
clone size: .
D gene: TRBD2
CDR3 DNA: TGTGCCAGCAGCTCACTAGCGGGAGTAAGCGGGGAGCAGTTCTTC
CDR3 protein: CASSSLAGVSGEQFF

V gene: TRBV7-3
J gene: TRBJ2-1
clone size: .
D gene: TRBD2
CDR3 DNA: TGTGCCAGCAGCTTAACGCGGGAGCAGGGCAATGAGCAGTTCTTC
CDR3 protein: CASSLTREQGNEQFF

V gene: TRBV2
J gene: TRBJ1-2
clone size: .
D gene: TRBD1
CDR3 DNA: TGTGCCAGCAGGGGGCAGACAGGGTTACATGGCTACACCTTC
CDR3 protein: CASRGQTGLHGYTF

V gene: TRBV18
J gene: TRBJ1-1
clone size: .
D gene: TRBD1
CDR3 DNA: TGTGCCAGCTCACCAGGGACAGGGGGCCTTGCCACTGAAGCTTTCTTT
CDR3 protein: CASSPGTGGLATEAFF

V gene: TRBV7-9
J gene: TRBJ2-6
clone size: .
D gene: .
CDR3 DNA: TGTGCCAGCAGCACCACAGAGGTCAGGGAAATCTCTGGGGCCAACGTCCTGACTTTC
CDR3 protein: CASSTTEVREISGANVLTF

V gene: TRBV25-1
J gene: TRBJ2-5
clone size: .
D gene: .
CDR3 DNA: TGTGCCAGCAGTGAGTTTGGGGTCATGGAGACCCAGTACTTC
CDR3 protein: CASSEFGVMETQYF

V gene: TRBV2
J gene: TRBJ1-5
clone size: .
D gene: .
CDR3 DNA: TGTGCCAGCAGTCGGGGAAATAGCAATCAGCCCCAGCATTTT
CDR3 protein: CASSRGNSNQPQHF

V gene: TRBV10-3
J gene: TRBJ1-1
clone size: .
D gene: .
CDR3 DNA: TGTGCCATCAGGCCGGGTTACAGCAAGATGAACACTGAAGCTTTCTTT
CDR3 protein: CAIRPGYSKMNTEAFF

V gene: TRBV19
J gene: TRBJ2-1
clone size: .
D gene: TRBD2
CDR3 DNA: TGTGCCAGTAGTATAAGTGGGACTAGCGGGAGGCAAGAGCAGTTCTTC
CDR3 protein: CASSISGTSGRQEQFF

V gene: TRBV4-1
J gene: TRBJ2-2
clone size: .
D gene: .
CDR3 DNA: TGCGCCAGCAGCCCCCGACGGGCGAACACCGGGGAGCTGTTTTTT
CDR3 protein: CASSPRRANTGELFF

V gene: TRBV5-4
J gene: TRBJ2-2
clone size: .
D gene: .
CDR3 DNA: TGTGCCAGCAGCTTGTTGGGGGCCGGGGAGCTGTTTTTT
CDR3 protein: CASSLLGAGELFF

V gene: TRBV5-4
J gene: TRBJ2-7
clone size: .
D gene: TRBD2
CDR3 DNA: TGTGCCAGCAGCTTACGGCGGGAGACGGGCCTCGAGCAGTACTTC
CDR3 protein: CASSLRRETGLEQYF

V gene: TRBV29-1
J gene: TRBJ2-1
clone size: .
D gene: .
CDR3 DNA: TGCAGCGAAGGACAAGACAATGAGCAGTTCTTC
CDR3 protein: CSEGQDNEQFF

V gene: TRBV11-2
J gene: TRBJ1-5
clone size: .
D gene: TRBD1
CDR3 DNA: TGTGCCAGCAGCTTAGAGGCTCCGACAGGGGGAGGCAATCAGCCCCAGCATTTT
CDR3 protein: CASSLEAPTGGGNQPQHF

V gene: TRBV7-3
J gene: TRBJ1-1
clone size: .
D gene: .
CDR3 DNA: TGTGCCAGCAGCTCCATTAAACAGGGCCGGGGCACTGAAGCTTTCTTT
CDR3 protein: CASSSIKQGRGTEAFF

V gene: TRBV29-1
J gene: TRBJ1-1
clone size: .
D gene: TRBD1
CDR3 DNA: TGCAGCGTTGAACTGAGGACAGGAAGGGGCACTGAAGCTTTCTTT
CDR3 protein: CSVELRTGRGTEAFF

V gene: TRBV4-1
J gene: TRBJ2-2
clone size: .
D gene: TRBD1
CDR3 DNA: TGCGCCAGCAGCATAAAGCCGGGACAGGGATTCACCGGGGAGCTGTTTTTT
CDR3 protein: CASSIKPGQGFTGELFF

V gene: TRBV7-6
J gene: TRBJ2-7
clone size: .
D gene: .
CDR3 DNA: TGTGCCAGCAGCTTAGTTGTCCAACGGGGCGAGCAGTACTTC
CDR3 protein: CASSLVVQRGEQYF

V gene: TRBV4-1
J gene: TRBJ2-3
clone size: .
D gene: .
CDR3 DNA: TGCGCCAGCAGCCAGTCCGTCGGGGCAGATACGCAGTATTTT
CDR3 protein: CASSQSVGADTQYF

V gene: TRBV7-3
J gene: TRBJ2-1
clone size: .
D gene: .
CDR3 DNA: TGTGCCAGCAGCTCCCTGGGGTTCACCCAATACAATGAGCAGTTCTTC
CDR3 protein: CASSSLGFTQYNEQFF

V gene: TRBV10-3
J gene: TRBJ2-3
clone size: .
D gene: TRBD1
CDR3 DNA: TGTGCCATCAGTGGGAGACAGGGTTCCACAGATACGCAGTATTTT
CDR3 protein: CAISGRQGSTDTQYF

V gene: TRBV6-1
J gene: TRBJ1-1
clone size: .
D gene: .
CDR3 DNA: TGTGCCAGCAGTGAAGCGTGGGGGAACACTGAAGCTTTCTTT
CDR3 protein: CASSEAWGNTEAFF

V gene: TRBV7-9
J gene: TRBJ2-1
clone size: .
D gene: .
CDR3 DNA: TGTGCCAGCAGCGGACACCTAAGCGGAGGCTCCTACAATGAGCAGTTCTTC
CDR3 protein: CASSGHLSGGSYNEQFF